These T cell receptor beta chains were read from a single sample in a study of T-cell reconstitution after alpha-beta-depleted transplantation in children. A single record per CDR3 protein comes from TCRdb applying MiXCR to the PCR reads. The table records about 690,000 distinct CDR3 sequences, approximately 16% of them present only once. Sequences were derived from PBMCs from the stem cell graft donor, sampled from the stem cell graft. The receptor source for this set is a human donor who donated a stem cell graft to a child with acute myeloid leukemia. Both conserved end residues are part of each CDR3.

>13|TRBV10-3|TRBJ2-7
CAISDPPDREQYF
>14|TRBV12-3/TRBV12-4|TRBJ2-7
CASSLGGEDGEQYF
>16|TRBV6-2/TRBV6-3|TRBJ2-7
CASSYGRGGLSYEQYF
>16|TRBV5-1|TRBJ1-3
CASSLTVLSSGNTIYF
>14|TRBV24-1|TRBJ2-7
CATSDPDRAREQYF
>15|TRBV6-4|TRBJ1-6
CASRLDRGRNSPLHF
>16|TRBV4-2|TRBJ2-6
CASSREHSSGANVLTF
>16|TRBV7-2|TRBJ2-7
CASSSLAGKNSYEQYF
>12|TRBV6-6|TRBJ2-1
CASRRRDNEQFF
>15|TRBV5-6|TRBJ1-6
CASSLGQGMNSPLHF
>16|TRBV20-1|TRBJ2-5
CSAPSGPISTQETQYF
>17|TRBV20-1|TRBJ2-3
CSARDPRTSSLPDTQYF
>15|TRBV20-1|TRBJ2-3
CSARDRRGAADTQYF
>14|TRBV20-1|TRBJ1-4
CSARDGGGGEKLFF
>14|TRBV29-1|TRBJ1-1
CSVEDLGMSPEAFF